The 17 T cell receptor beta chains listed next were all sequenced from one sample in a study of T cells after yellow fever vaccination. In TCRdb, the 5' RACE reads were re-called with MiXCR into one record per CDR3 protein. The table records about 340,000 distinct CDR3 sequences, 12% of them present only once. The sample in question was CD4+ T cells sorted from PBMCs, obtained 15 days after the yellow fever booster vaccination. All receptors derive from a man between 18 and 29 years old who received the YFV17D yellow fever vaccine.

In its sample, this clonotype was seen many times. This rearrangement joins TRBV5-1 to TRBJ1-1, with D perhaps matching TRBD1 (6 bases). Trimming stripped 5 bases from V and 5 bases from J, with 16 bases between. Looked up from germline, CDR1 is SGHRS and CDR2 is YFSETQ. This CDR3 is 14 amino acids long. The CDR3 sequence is CASRSLQGRTEAFF. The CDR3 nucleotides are TGCGCCAGCAGATCCCTACAGGGTAGGACTGAAGCTTTCTTT.

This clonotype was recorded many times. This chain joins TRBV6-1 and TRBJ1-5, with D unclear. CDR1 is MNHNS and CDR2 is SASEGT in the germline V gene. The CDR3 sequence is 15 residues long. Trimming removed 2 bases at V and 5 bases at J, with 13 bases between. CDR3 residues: CASSELRPEDQPQHF. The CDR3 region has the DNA TGTGCCAGCAGTGAATTACGGCCAGAAGATCAGCCCCAGCATTTT.

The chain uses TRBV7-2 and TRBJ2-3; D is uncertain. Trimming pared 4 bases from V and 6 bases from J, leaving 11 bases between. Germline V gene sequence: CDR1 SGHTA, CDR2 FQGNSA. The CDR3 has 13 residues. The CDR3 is CASSSRVADTQYF. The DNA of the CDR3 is TGTGCCAGCAGCTCCCGGGTGGCGGATACGCAGTATTTT.

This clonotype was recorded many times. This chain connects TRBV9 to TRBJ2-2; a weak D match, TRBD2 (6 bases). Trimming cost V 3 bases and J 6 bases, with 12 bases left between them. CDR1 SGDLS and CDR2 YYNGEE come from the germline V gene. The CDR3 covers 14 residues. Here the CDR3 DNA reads TGTGCCAGCAGCGCCGGGACTGTTCCCGGGGAGCTGTTTTTT. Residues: CASSAGTVPGELFF.

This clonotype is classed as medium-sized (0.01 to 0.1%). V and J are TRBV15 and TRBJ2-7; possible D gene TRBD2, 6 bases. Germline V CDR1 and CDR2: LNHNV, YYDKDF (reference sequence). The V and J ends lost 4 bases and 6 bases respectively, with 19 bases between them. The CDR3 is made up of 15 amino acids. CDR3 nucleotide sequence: TGTGCCACCAGCACGGGCGGGGAAGGGCTAAGCGAGCAGTACTTC. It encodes CATSTGGEGLSEQYF.

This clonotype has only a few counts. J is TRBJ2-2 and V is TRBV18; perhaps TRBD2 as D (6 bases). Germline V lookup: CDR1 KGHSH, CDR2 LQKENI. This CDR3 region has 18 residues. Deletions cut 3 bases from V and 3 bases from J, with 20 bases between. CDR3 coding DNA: TGTGCCAGCTCACCCACCCCCGGAGGGGCTGGGGACACCGGGGAGCTGTTTTTT. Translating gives CASSPTPGGAGDTGELFF.

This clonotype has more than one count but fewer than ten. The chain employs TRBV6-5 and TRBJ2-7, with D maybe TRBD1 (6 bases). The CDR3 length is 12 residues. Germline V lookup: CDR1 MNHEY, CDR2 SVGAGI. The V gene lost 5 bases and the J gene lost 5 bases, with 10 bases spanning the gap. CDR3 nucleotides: TGTGCCAGCAGTCAGGGGCGGCACGAGCAGTACTTC. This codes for CASSQGRHEQYF.

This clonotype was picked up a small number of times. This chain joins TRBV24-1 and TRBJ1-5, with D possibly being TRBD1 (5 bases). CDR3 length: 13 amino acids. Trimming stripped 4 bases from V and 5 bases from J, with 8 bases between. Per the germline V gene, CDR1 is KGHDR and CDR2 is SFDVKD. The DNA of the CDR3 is TGTGCCACCAGTGAGGCGGGGGATCAGCCCCAGCATTTT. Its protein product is CATSEAGDQPQHF.

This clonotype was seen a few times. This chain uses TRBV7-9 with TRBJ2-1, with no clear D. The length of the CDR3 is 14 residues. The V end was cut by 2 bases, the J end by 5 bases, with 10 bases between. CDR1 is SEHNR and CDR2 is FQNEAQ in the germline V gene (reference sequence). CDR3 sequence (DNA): TGTGCCAGCAGCTTATACCAGGCCAACAATGAGCAGTTCTTC. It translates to CASSLYQANNEQFF. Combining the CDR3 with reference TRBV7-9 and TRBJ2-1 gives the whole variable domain DTGVSQNPRHKITKRGQNVTFRCDPISEHNRLYWYRQTLGQGPEFLTYFQNEAQLEKSRLLSDRFSAERPKGSFSTLEIQRTEQGDSAMYLCASSLYQANNEQFFGPGTRLTVL.

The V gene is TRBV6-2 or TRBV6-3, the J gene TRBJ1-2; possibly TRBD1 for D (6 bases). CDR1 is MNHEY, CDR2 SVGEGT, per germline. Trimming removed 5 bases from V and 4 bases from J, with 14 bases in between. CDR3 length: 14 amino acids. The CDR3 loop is CASSAGQRTYGYTF. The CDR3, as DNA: TGTGCCAGCAGTGCGGGACAACGAACCTATGGCTACACCTTC.

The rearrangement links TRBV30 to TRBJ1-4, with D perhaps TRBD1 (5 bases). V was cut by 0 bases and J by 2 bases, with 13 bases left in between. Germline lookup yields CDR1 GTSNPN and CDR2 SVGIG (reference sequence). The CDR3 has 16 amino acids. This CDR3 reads CAWSVGASATNEKLFF. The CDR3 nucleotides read TGTGCCTGGAGTGTAGGGGCTAGCGCCACTAATGAAAAACTGTTTTTT.

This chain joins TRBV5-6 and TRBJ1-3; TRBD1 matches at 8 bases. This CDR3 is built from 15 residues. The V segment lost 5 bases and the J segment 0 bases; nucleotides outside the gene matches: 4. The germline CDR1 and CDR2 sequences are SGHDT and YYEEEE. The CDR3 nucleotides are TGTGCCAGCAGTAGGGACAGGATCTCTGGAAACACCATATATTTT. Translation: CASSRDRISGNTIYF.

In DNA, the CDR3 is TGTGCCATCAGGTCGACAGAGAACACCGGGGAGCTGTTTTTT. Its translation: CAIRSTENTGELFF. The chain has TRBV10-3 and TRBJ2-2, with a weak D call TRBD1 (5 bases). Trimming removed 6 bases from V and 1 base from J, with 9 bases in between. This CDR3 region has 14 residues. Per the germline V gene, CDR1 is ENHRY and CDR2 is SYGVKD.

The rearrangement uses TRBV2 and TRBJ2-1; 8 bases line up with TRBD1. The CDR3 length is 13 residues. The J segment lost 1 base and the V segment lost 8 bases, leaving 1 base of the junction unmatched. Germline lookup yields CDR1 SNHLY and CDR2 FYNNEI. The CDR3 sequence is CASDRGSYNEQFF. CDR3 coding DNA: TGTGCCAGCGACAGGGGATCCTACAATGAGCAGTTCTTC.

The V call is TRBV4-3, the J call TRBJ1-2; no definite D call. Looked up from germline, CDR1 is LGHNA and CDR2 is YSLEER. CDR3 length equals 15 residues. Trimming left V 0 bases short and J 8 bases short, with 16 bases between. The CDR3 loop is CASSQDLGEPWGYTF. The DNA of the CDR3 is TGCGCCAGCAGCCAAGATCTCGGGGAGCCCTGGGGCTACACCTTC.

CDR3 DNA sequence: TGTGCCAGCAGTCAAACCATAGATACGCAGTATTTT. Amino acid sequence: CASSQTIDTQYF. The chain combines TRBV3-1 with TRBJ2-3, with unresolved D. The CDR3 is 12 residues long. Trimming took off 6 bases at V and 5 bases at J, with 9 bases between the two ends. Germline assignment: CDR1 LGHDT and CDR2 YNNKEL (reference sequence).

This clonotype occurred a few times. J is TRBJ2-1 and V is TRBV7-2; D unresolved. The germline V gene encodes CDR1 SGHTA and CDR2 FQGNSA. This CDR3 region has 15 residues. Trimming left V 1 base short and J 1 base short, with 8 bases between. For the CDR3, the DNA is TGTGCCAGCAGCTTAGGTTCCCAGTCCTACAATGAGCAGTTCTTC. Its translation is CASSLGSQSYNEQFF.